These T cell receptor beta chains were read from a single sample in a study of blood T cell repertoires in COVID-19. Repertoires were generated with immunoSEQ multiplex PCR, while TCRdb's copy carries only in-frame clones and drops some. The sample contains approximately 300,000 clones, about nine tenths of which appear only once. What was sequenced was PBMCs or T cells enriched from blood (not recorded which). Every receptor here comes from a woman under 30 who had recovered from COVID-19. Both conserved end residues are part of each CDR3. D genes are given only for firm matches. Size tells how often a clone was seen (once, few, many) or the class of an expanded clone, and some rows leave it out.

clone size	V gene	D gene	J gene	CDR3 DNA	CDR3 protein
-	TRBV19	-	TRBJ2-5	TGTGCCAGTAGCGGGACCGGGAGAGGGTCACCAAGGCGACAGACCCAGTACTTC	CASSGTGRGSPRRQTQYF
-	TRBV3-1/TRBV3-2	-	TRBJ1-1	TGTGCCAGCAGCCAAGGGGCGGGGTGGGACACTGAAGCTTTCTTT	CASSQGAGWDTEAFF
-	TRBV7-3	-	TRBJ1-6	TGTGCCAGTAGTTTGGGGGGGAATTCACCCCTCCACTTT	CASSLGGNSPLHF
-	TRBV30	TRBD2	TRBJ2-7	TGTGCCTGGAGTGGGTCTTCGGGACTAGCGGGAGGGGCGCAGTACTTC	CAWSGSSGLAGGAQYF
-	TRBV28	-	TRBJ2-7	TGTGCCAGCAGTTTGGGCAGGGGTTTGGGCTACGAGCAGTACTTC	CASSLGRGLGYEQYF
few	TRBV9	TRBD1	TRBJ2-7	TGTGCCAGCAGCCCCAGTGGACAGGGGCGGGAGCAGTACTTC	CASSPSGQGREQYF
few	TRBV3-1/TRBV3-2	TRBD2	TRBJ2-5	TGTGCCAGCAGCCTGACTAGCGGGGGGGCAGAGACCCAGTACTTC	CASSLTSGGAETQYF
-	TRBV5-6	-	TRBJ1-2	TGTGCCAGCAGCTCCTATTTTGGCTACACCTTC	CASSSYFGYTF
few	TRBV28	TRBD1	TRBJ1-2	TGTGCCGCGGGGACAGGGTCGTGGGGCTACACCTTC	CAAGTGSWGYTF
-	TRBV5-1	-	TRBJ2-1	TGCGCCAGCAGCTTGTTCGCGGGCGGGGAGGGGGGTGAGCAGTTCTTC	CASSLFAGGEGGEQFF
-	TRBV18	-	TRBJ2-7	TGTGCCAGCTCACCAAACCAGGGGGGCGAGCAGTACTTC	CASSPNQGGEQYF
-	TRBV9	-	TRBJ2-3	TGTGCCAGCAGCGTAGCTAGCACAGATACGCAGTATTTT	CASSVASTDTQYF
-	TRBV19	-	TRBJ2-2	TGTGCCAGTAGTATAGCTGAGTTCCGGGAGCTGTTTTTT	CASSIAEFRELFF
-	TRBV7-9	-	TRBJ2-2	TGTGCCAGCAGTATCAGGGGCGGCTCTGGGGAGCTGTTTTTT	CASSIRGGSGELFF
-	TRBV6-1	-	TRBJ1-2	TGTGCCAGCAGTGAACCAGGTGGGCGCAGTCGGGAAGGCTACACCTTC	CASSEPGGRSREGYTF
few	TRBV6-5	TRBD1	TRBJ1-2	TGTGCCAGCAGCAGGACAGGGCATGGCTACACCTTC	CASSRTGHGYTF
-	TRBV6-5	-	TRBJ1-2	TGTGCCAGTGGCGGGCAGGGGATCAACTATGGCTACACCTTC	CASGGQGINYGYTF
-	TRBV15	-	TRBJ1-5	TGTGCCACCAGCAGAGATGGGGGGAATAATCAGCCCCAGCATTTT	CATSRDGGNNQPQHF
-	TRBV12-3/TRBV12-4	-	TRBJ1-6	TGTGCCACCACGAGCTCCTATAATTCACCCCTCCACTTT	CATTSSYNSPLHF
-	TRBV27	-	TRBJ1-2	TGTGCCAGCAGTTTAATGACATCTCCTAACTATGGCTACACCTTC	CASSLMTSPNYGYTF
-	TRBV15	-	TRBJ2-5	TGTGCCACCAGCAGAGACCAGGAGACCCAGTACTTC	CATSRDQETQYF
-	TRBV10-3	-	TRBJ2-5	TGTGCCATAGCCCCCGGGGAAATCCAAGAGACCCAGTACTTC	CAIAPGEIQETQYF
few	TRBV29-1	TRBD1	TRBJ1-2	TGCAGCGTTGAAAGGGGGGTCAGGGGGATTTATGGCTACACCTTC	CSVERGVRGIYGYTF
-	TRBV16	-	TRBJ1-2	TGTGCCAGCAGCCAATCCTCCAGTAACTATGGCTACACCTTC	CASSQSSSNYGYTF
-	TRBV19	-	TRBJ1-2	TGTGCCAGTACCCGATCACGACAGTCGGCTAACTATGGAGGCTACACCTTC	CASTRSRQSANYGGYTF
-	TRBV11-2	-	TRBJ1-1	TGTGCCAGCAGCTTAGATCACGAGGGCATAACTGAAGCTTTCTTT	CASSLDHEGITEAFF
few	TRBV5-1	TRBD1	TRBJ1-1	TGCGCCAGCAGCATCGGGACAGGGCAGTACGCTGAAGCTTTCTTT	CASSIGTGQYAEAFF
few	TRBV10-2	-	TRBJ1-1	TGCGCCAGCAGTGACTTGGGAGGTGAAGCTTTCTTT	CASSDLGGEAFF
-	TRBV27	-	TRBJ1-2	TGTGCCAGCAGTTTATACCCGGGCTATGGCTACACCTTC	CASSLYPGYGYTF
-	TRBV12-3/TRBV12-4	-	TRBJ2-7	TGTGCCAGCAGTAGCGGTTACGAGCAGTACTTC	CASSSGYEQYF
-	TRBV19	-	TRBJ1-2	TGTGCCAGTAGTATAGGAACAGAGAACTATGGCTACACCTTC	CASSIGTENYGYTF
-	TRBV19	-	TRBJ2-6	TGTGCCAGTAGTACCTGGGACACGGACTCTGGGGCCAACGTCCTGACTTTC	CASSTWDTDSGANVLTF
once	TRBV28	TRBD1	TRBJ1-2	TGTGCCAGCAGTTCGGCCCGGACAGGGAAGGATGGCTACACCTTC	CASSSARTGKDGYTF
few	TRBV28	-	TRBJ1-1	TGTGCCAGCAGTTCACCCGATTGGGGCAGCCTTGAAGCTTTCTTT	CASSSPDWGSLEAFF
-	TRBV27	-	TRBJ1-4	TGTGCCAGCAGTTTATGGGGCGGTGGGGGGAATGAAAAACTGTTTTTT	CASSLWGGGGNEKLFF
-	TRBV6-5	-	TRBJ1-2	TGTGCCAGCACCCAAAACTATGGCTACACCTTC	CASTQNYGYTF
-	TRBV5-1	TRBD1	TRBJ1-5	TGCGCCAGCAGCCCCGGACAGGGCCGACAGCCCCAGCATTTT	CASSPGQGRQPQHF
-	TRBV28	TRBD1	TRBJ1-2	TGTGCCACTTCGGGACAGGGGGTAGATGGCTACACCTTC	CATSGQGVDGYTF
-	TRBV6-5	-	TRBJ1-1	TGTGCCAGCAGCCTTGGGGCAGAGAACACTGAAGCTTTCTTT	CASSLGAENTEAFF
-	TRBV28	-	TRBJ1-1	TGTGCCAGCACCCTAATCAGGGAAGGGGCTGAAGCTTTCTTT	CASTLIREGAEAFF